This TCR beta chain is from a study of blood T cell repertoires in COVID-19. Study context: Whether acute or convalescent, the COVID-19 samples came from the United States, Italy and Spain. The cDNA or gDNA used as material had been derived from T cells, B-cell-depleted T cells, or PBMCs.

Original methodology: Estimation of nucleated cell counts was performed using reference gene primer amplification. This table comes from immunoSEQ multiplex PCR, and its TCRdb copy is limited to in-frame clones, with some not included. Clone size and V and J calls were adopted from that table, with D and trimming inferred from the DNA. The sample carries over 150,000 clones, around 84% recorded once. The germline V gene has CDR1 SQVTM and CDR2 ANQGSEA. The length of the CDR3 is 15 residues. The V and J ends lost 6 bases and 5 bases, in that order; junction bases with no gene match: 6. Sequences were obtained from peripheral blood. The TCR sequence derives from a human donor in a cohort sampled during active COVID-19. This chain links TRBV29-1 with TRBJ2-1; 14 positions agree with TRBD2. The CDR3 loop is CSVGTSGRSNNEQFF. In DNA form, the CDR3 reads TGCAGCGTCGGGACTAGCGGGAGATCGAACAATGAGCAGTTCTTC.